The 14 T cell receptor beta chains below all came from one sample that was sequenced in a study of T cells in localized non-small cell lung cancer. Clones were read by immunoSEQ multiplex PCR, and TCRdb kept only the in-frame ones, dropping some. The table has some 970 clones, approximately 25% seen once; the top ten hold roughly an eighth. Here the sequenced sample was lung tumor tissue, taken before any cancer treatment. These receptors came from a male donor aged 60 or over with stage I squamous cell lung carcinoma.

This sequence joins TRBV29-1 and TRBJ2-3; tentative D call: TRBD2 (5 bases). Trimming removed 7 bases from V and 3 bases from J, with 17 bases in between. The germline gives CDR1 SQVTM, CDR2 ANQGSEA. The length of the CDR3 is 14 residues. The CDR3 DNA follows: TGCAGCGCCCGAACACCCGAGGGTACAGATACGCAGTATTTT. Translation: CSARTPEGTDTQYF.

This clone was picked up a small number of times. V gene TRBV6-1 combines with J gene TRBJ2-2, with no clear D. Per the germline V gene, CDR1 is MNHNS and CDR2 is SASEGT. CDR3 length equals 14 residues. V lost 1 base and J 1 base, leaving 4 bases between the germline ends. CDR3 coding DNA: TGTGCCAGCAGTGAAGTCCAGAACACCGGGGAGCTGTTTTTT. This encodes CASSEVQNTGELFF.

In its sample, this clone was seen a few times. The rearrangement uses TRBV28 and TRBJ2-6; 10 positions agree with TRBD1. The CDR3 is 17 amino acids. The ends lost 1 base at V and 3 bases at J; junction bases unmatched: 3. Germline V lookup: CDR1 MDHEN, CDR2 SYDVKM. DNA for the CDR3: TGTGCCAGCAGTTTATTGACAGGGGGCGTTGGGGCCAACGTCCTGACTTTC. Translation gives CASSLLTGGVGANVLTF.

The table lists this clone with a few counts. This sequence joins TRBV19 and TRBJ1-1; 8 bases agree with TRBD1. The J segment lost 3 bases and the V segment lost 3 bases, leaving 9 bases of the junction unmatched. Per the germline V gene, CDR1 is LNHDA and CDR2 is SQIVND (reference sequence). CDR3 length: 16 residues. CDR3 residues: CASSIPTGALDTEAFF. The CDR3 DNA reads TGTGCCAGTAGTATTCCGACAGGGGCCCTGGACACTGAAGCTTTCTTT.

This chain joins TRBV6-8 and TRBJ2-3, with D maybe TRBD2 (6 bases). V lost 3 bases to trimming and J lost 1 base, with 14 bases between them. The CDR3 totals 16 residues. CDR1 MNHGY and CDR2 SAAAGT come from the germline V gene. This chain's CDR3 is CASSYTAGGGTDTQYF. CDR3 sequence (DNA): TGTGCCAGCAGTTATACCGCCGGAGGGGGCACAGATACGCAGTATTTT.

V and J are TRBV19 and TRBJ2-7, with 9 bases lining up with TRBD2. Losses at the gene ends were 9 bases for V and 1 base for J; bases not matched to a gene: 10. Germline V lookup: CDR1 LNHDA, CDR2 SQIVND (reference sequence). The CDR3 spans 15 residues. CDR3 protein: CASRAGGVNSYEQYF. The CDR3 DNA reads as TGTGCCAGCAGGGCGGGAGGGGTAAATTCCTACGAGCAGTACTTC.

The chain employs TRBV28 and TRBJ2-3; unclear D gene. Germline V lookup: CDR1 MDHEN, CDR2 SYDVKM. Trimming took 6 bases from V and 2 from J, leaving 15 bases between them. This CDR3 is built from 15 residues. CDR3 nucleotide sequence: TGTGCCAGCAGGGGCACCCACCTCGCCACAGATACGCAGTATTTT. This gives the protein CASRGTHLATDTQYF.

The chain combines TRBV6-8 with TRBJ2-7, with a weak D call TRBD1 (6 bases). In germline, CDR1 is MNHGY, CDR2 SAAAGT. Trimming pared 7 bases from V and 2 bases from J, leaving 9 bases between. The CDR3 extends over 12 amino acids. The CDR3 loop is CASTGQTYEQYF. CDR3 bases: TGTGCCAGCACGGGACAAACCTACGAGCAGTACTTC.

The chain combines TRBV12-5 with TRBJ1-1, with D tentatively TRBD1 (6 bases). There are 12 residues in the CDR3. Germline V gives CDR1 LGHNT, CDR2 FRNRAP. DNA for the CDR3: TGTGCCAACCCGGGGGCGGACACTGAAGCTTTCTTT. Amino acids: CANPGADTEAFF.

The V gene is TRBV18, the J gene TRBJ1-5; no clear D. The germline gives CDR1 KGHSH, CDR2 LQKENI. V lost 5 bases, J lost 0 bases, and 8 bases lay in between. The CDR3 has 14 residues. The CDR3 DNA follows: TGTGCCAGCTCATTGCGGGGTAGCAATCAGCCCCAGCATTTT. It yields the protein CASSLRGSNQPQHF. Combining the CDR3 with reference TRBV18 and TRBJ1-5 gives the whole variable domain NAGVMQNPRHLVRRRGQEARLRCSPMKGHSHVYWYRQLPEEGLKFMVYLQKENIIDESGMPKERFSAEFPKEGPSILRIQQVVRGDSAAYFCASSLRGSNQPQHFGDGTRLSIL.

The chain joins TRBV18 to TRBJ2-2; D unclear. Germline loops: CDR1 KGHSH, CDR2 LQKENI. The CDR3 has 14 amino acids. Trimming cost V 3 bases and J 4 bases, with 9 bases left between them. This chain's CDR3 is CASSPAIGTGELFF. In DNA, the CDR3 is TGTGCCAGCTCACCGGCGATAGGCACCGGGGAGCTGTTTTTT.

This clone was counted once. The genes are TRBV18 and TRBJ2-3; D is uncertain. The CDR3 contains 16 residues. Germline values: CDR1 KGHSH, CDR2 LQKENI. V lost 2 bases, J lost 1 base, and 13 bases lay in between. CDR3 in DNA: TGTGCCAGCTCACCAATCATCCTATCGGGCACAGATACGCAGTATTTT. It yields the protein CASSPIILSGTDTQYF.

This clone was seen a handful of times. The J gene is TRBJ1-5, the V gene TRBV15, with a weak D call TRBD1 (6 bases). Trimming shortened V by 0 bases and J by 4 bases, and 10 bases separated the two germline ends. This CDR3 spans 15 amino acids. Germline V gene sequence: CDR1 LNHNV, CDR2 YYDKDF (reference sequence). CDR3 loop: CATSRDGGPNQPQHF. The CDR3 DNA sequence: TGTGCCACCAGCAGAGATGGGGGCCCGAATCAGCCCCAGCATTTT.

This clone is termed medium-sized. This chain joins TRBV9 and TRBJ2-3, with no clear D. This CDR3 contains 15 residues. The germline gives CDR1 SGDLS, CDR2 YYNGEE. The V and J ends lost 4 bases and 0 bases respectively, with 12 bases between them. The chain's CDR3 is CASSPPTMSTDTQYF. For the CDR3, the DNA is TGTGCCAGCAGCCCCCCGACAATGAGCACAGATACGCAGTATTTT.